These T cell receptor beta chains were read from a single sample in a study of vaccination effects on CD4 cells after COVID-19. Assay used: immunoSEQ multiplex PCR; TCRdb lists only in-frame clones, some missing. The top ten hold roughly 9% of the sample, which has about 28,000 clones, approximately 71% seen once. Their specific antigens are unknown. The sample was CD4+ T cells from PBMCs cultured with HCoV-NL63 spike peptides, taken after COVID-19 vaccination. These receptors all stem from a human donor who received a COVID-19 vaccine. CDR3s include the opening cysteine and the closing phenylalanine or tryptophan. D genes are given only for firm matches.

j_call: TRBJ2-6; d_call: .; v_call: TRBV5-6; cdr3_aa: CASRAGFSGANVLTF
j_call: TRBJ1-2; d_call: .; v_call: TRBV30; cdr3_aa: CAWSVLFRVGSGYTF
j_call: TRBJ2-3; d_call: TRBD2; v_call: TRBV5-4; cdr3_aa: CASSLTWGGLAATDTQYF
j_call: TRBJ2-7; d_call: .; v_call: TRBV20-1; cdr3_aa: CSAEWDYEQYF
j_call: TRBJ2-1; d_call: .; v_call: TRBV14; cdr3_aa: CASSQELTRQFF
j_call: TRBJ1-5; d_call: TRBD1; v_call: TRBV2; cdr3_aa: CASKTGGGNQPQHF
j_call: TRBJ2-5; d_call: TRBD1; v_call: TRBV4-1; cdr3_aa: CASSLPRGFDQETQYF
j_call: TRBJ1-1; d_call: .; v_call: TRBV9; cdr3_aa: CASSEFGHLNTEAFF
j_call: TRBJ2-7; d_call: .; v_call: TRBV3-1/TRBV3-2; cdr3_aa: CASGNGYEQYF
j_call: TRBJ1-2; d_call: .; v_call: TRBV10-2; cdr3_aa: CASSETLSDGYTF
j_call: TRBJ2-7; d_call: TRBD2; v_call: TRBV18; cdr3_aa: CASSRLAGVDEQYF
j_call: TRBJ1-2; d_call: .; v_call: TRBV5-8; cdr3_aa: CASSHSQGHGYTF
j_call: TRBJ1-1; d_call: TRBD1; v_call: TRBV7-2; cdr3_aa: CASSAGTANTEAFF
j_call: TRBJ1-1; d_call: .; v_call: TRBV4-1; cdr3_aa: CASSQDPVSISEAFF
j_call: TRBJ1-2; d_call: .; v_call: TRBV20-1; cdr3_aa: CSAHYYGYTF
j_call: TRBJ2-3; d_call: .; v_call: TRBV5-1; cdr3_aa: CASSLGSGPSTDTQYF
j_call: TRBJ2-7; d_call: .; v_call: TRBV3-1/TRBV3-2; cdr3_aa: CASSQGTGDEQYF
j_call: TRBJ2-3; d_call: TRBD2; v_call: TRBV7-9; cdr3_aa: CASSPAGAAQYF
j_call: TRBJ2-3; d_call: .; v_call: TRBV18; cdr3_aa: CASSRGADTQYF
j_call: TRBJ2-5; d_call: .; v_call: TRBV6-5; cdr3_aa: CASSSKGEGETQYF
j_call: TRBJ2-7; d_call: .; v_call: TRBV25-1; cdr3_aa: CATTPSGSTISGEQYF
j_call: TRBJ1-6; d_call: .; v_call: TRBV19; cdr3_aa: CASSIGTQVPSPLHF
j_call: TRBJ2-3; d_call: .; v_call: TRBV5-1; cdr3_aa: CASSLSAGAGSGTDTQYF
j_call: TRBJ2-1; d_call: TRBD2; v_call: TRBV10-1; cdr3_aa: CASSRGGRSYNEQFF
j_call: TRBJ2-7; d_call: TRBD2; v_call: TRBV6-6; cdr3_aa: CASRRAGGDEQYF
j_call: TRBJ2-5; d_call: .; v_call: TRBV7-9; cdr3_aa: CASSYQETQYF
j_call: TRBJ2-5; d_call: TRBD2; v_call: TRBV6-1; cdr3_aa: CASSEAGGGPETQYF
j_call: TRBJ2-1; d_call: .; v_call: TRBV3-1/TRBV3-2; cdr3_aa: CASSLTGEQFF
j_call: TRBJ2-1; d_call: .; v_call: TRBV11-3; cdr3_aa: CASSLDQGGTGTTNEQFF
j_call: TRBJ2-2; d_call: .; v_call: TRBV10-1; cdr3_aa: CASSESTGGGRTGELFF
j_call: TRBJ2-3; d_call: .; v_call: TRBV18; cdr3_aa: CASSMTNGDTQYF
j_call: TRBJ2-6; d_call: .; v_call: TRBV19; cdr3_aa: CASSIVLAGANVLTF
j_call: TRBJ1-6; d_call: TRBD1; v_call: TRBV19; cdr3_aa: CASTATGITYNSPLHF
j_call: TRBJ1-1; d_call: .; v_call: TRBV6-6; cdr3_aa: CASSPQTRTEAFF
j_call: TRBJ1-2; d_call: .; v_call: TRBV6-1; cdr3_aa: CASSEGARYGYTF
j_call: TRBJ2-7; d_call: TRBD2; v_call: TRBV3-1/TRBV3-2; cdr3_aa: CASSQLLARGGSYEQYF
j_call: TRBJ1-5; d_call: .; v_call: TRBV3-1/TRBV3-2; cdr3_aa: CASSPTLYGPQHF
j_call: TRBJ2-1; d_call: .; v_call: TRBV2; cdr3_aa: CASSEPTSGLASRDNEQFF
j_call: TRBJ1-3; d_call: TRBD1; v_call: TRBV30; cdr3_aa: CAWGTVSGNTIYF
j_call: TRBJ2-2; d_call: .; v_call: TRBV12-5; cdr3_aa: CASGFIIRGHKNTGELFF
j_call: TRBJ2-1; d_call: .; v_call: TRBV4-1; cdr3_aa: CASSQEGSRYEQFF
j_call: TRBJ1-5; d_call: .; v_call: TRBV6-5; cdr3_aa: CASSSPNQPQHF
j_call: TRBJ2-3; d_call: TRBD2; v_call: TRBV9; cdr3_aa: CASSVTPSGKRGTDTQYF
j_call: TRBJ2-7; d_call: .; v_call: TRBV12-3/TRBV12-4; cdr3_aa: CASSSGATYEQYF
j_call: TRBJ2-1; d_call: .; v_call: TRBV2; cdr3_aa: CASSEQVAYNEQFF